Sequencing of this T cell receptor beta chain was carried out in a study of early T cells in non-severe SARS-CoV-2 infection. Study as a whole: RNA in bulk from unsorted whole blood was sequenced, and chains were unpaired. Regarding the study as a whole: VDJdb matches were skewed toward anti-spike CD8 T cell responses.

This clonotype was detected many times. Its specificity is unknown. Germline assignment: CDR1 SGHRS and CDR2 YFSETQ. Trimming at V came to 6 bases and at J to 4 bases, leaving 8 bases not matched to a gene. CDR3 length equals 16 residues. Attachment of unique molecular identifiers was made to individual cDNA molecules. TCRdb used MiXCR to reprocess the 5' RACE reads, holding one entry per CDR3 protein. The table includes tens of thousands of distinct CDR3 sequences, approximately 4.8% detected once. V gene TRBV5-1 combines with J gene TRBJ2-1, with 12 bases that match TRBD2. This receptor was identified in an adult who was a healthcare worker with PCR-confirmed SARS-CoV-2 infection or an uninfected control (not recorded which). The sample taken for sequencing was whole blood. CDR3 loop: CASTNPSGRAYNEQFF. In DNA, the CDR3 is TGCGCCAGCACGAATCCTAGCGGGAGGGCTTACAATGAGCAGTTCTTC.